This is a list of T cell receptor beta chains from one sample in a study of blood T cells in healthy people across ages. TCRdb reprocessed the 5' RACE reads via MiXCR and lists one record per CDR3 protein. The sample contains about 970,000 distinct CDR3 sequences, roughly half of which appear only once. What was sequenced was blood. The receptor set was obtained from a woman in her sixties or seventies in good health. The CDR3 runs from the conserved cysteine through the conserved F or W. Each record gives: clone size, J gene, D gene, V gene, CDR3 length, CDR3 protein, CDR3 DNA. D genes are given only for firm matches. Size tells how often a clone was seen (once, few, many) or the class of an expanded clone, and some rows leave it out.

NA | TRBJ2-1 | NA | TRBV20-1 | 13 | CRARESWGNEQFF | TGCCGTGCTAGAGAGTCGTGGGGGAATGAGCAGTTCTTC
NA | TRBJ2-7 | NA | TRBV20-1 | 16 | CSAIGPQGSGYYEQYF | TGCAGTGCTATCGGACCGCAGGGGAGCGGCTACTACGAGCAGTACTTC
NA | TRBJ2-1 | NA | TRBV7-9 | 14 | CASSHRGGNNEQFF | TGTGCCAGCAGCCACCGGGGCGGGAACAATGAGCAGTTCTTC
few | TRBJ2-3 | TRBD1 | TRBV2 | 15 | CASRTSGTGADTQYF | TGTGCCAGCAGGACTTCCGGGACAGGGGCCGATACGCAGTATTTT
few | TRBJ2-5 | NA | TRBV7-3 | 13 | CASSSTSKGTQYF | TGTGCCAGCAGCTCGACTAGTAAGGGGACCCAGTACTTC
NA | TRBJ2-3 | NA | TRBV7-9 | 14 | CASSLSSLIDTQYF | TGTGCCAGCAGCTTATCTAGCTTGATAGATACGCAGTATTTT
NA | TRBJ2-5 | NA | TRBV6-5 | 15 | CASSYRIQGRETQYF | TGTGCCAGCAGTTACAGGATACAGGGACGCGAGACCCAGTACTTC
few | TRBJ2-7 | TRBD2 | TRBV4-2 | 17 | CASSQVTTDGTNHEQYF | TGTGCCAGCAGCCAAGTAACCACCGACGGGACTAACCACGAGCAGTACTTC
once | TRBJ2-1 | NA | TRBV20-1 | 15 | CSARDIQTSYNEQFF | TGCAGTGCTAGAGATATACAAACCTCCTACAATGAGCAGTTCTTC
once | TRBJ2-1 | NA | TRBV11-2 | 14 | CASSLRVEGGEQFF | TGTGCCAGCAGCTTACGTGTTGAGGGCGGTGAGCAGTTCTTC
few | TRBJ2-3 | TRBD2 | TRBV4-2 | 13 | CATRAGSTDTQYF | TGTGCCACCAGAGCGGGGTCCACAGATACGCAGTATTTT
NA | TRBJ2-1 | TRBD1 | TRBV20-1 | 13 | CSRGDRAGNEQFF | TGCTCTCGGGGGGACAGGGCGGGGAATGAGCAGTTCTTC
NA | TRBJ2-1 | TRBD1 | TRBV10-3 | 14 | CAISEGTGITEQFF | TGTGCCATCAGTGAGGGGACAGGGATCACTGAGCAGTTCTTC
once | TRBJ2-1 | NA | TRBV20-1 | 13 | CSARDYGKGEQFF | TGCAGTGCTAGAGATTATGGAAAGGGTGAGCAGTTCTTC
once | TRBJ2-7 | NA | TRBV25-1 | 14 | CASSGKVILYEQYF | TGTGCCAGCAGTGGAAAGGTTATTCTCTACGAGCAGTACTTC
few | TRBJ2-4 | NA | TRBV3-1 | 14 | CASSQVPQANIQYF | TGTGCCAGCAGCCAAGTACCCCAGGCGAACATTCAGTACTTC
few | TRBJ2-3 | NA | TRBV11-1 | 17 | CASSERTGGGRTDTQYF | TGTGCCAGCAGCGAGCGGACAGGAGGGGGGAGGACAGATACGCAGTATTTT
NA | TRBJ2-4 | NA | TRBV7-2 | 17 | CASSLAGGMGAENIQYF | TGTGCCAGCAGCTTAGCAGGCGGGATGGGAGCCGAAAACATTCAGTACTTC
few | TRBJ1-2 | NA | TRBV5-1 | 13 | CASSLDGSDGYTF | TGCGCCAGCAGTTTAGACGGCTCGGATGGCTACACCTTC
NA | TRBJ2-7 | NA | TRBV7-6 | 14 | CASSLARGVYEQYF | TGTGCCAGCAGCTTGGCACGTGGGGTCTACGAACAGTACTTC
few | TRBJ2-7 | NA | TRBV28 | 15 | CASSPAGGGLYEQYF | TGTGCCAGCAGCCCGGCCGGGGGCGGTCTCTACGAGCAGTACTTC
many | TRBJ2-5 | NA | TRBV29-1 | 14 | CSVEESGSQETQYF | TGCAGCGTTGAAGAGAGCGGCTCCCAAGAGACCCAGTACTTC
NA | TRBJ2-3 | TRBD2 | TRBV18 | 18 | CASSPRLGLAGEGSTQYF | TGTGCCAGCTCACCTAGACTCGGACTAGCGGGAGAGGGGTCTACGCAGTATTTT
NA | TRBJ2-3 | NA | TRBV9 | 13 | CASSRGTVDTQYF | TGTGCCAGCAGCAGGGGTACGGTAGATACGCAGTATTTT
NA | TRBJ1-1 | NA | TRBV20-1 | 11 | CSARRVSEAFF | TGCAGTGCTAGAAGGGTTTCTGAAGCTTTCTTT
NA | TRBJ1-2 | NA | TRBV5-1 | 14 | CASSLVAAANGYTF | TGCGCCAGCAGCTTGGTGGCTGCGGCTAATGGCTACACCTTC
few | TRBJ2-7 | TRBD2 | TRBV4-3 | 15 | CASSPEVAGTYEQYF | TGCGCCAGCAGCCCGGAGGTAGCGGGGACCTACGAGCAGTACTTC
many | TRBJ1-6 | NA | TRBV20-1 | 15 | CSASAPGHYNSPLHF | TGCAGTGCTAGTGCTCCCGGACATTATAATTCACCCCTCCACTTT
few | TRBJ2-7 | NA | TRBV24-1 | 15 | CATSDPAGPVGEQYF | TGTGCCACCAGTGACCCCGCGGGGCCAGTCGGCGAGCAGTACTTC
few | TRBJ2-5 | NA | TRBV28 | 16 | CASSFYPGRSQETQYF | TGTGCCAGCAGTTTCTACCCGGGCCGAAGTCAAGAGACCCAGTACTTC
NA | TRBJ2-5 | TRBD2 | TRBV7-2 | 14 | CASSSGLAPPTQYF | TGTGCCAGCAGTTCGGGACTAGCGCCCCCGACCCAGTACTTC
NA | TRBJ1-1 | TRBD1 | TRBV20-1 | 15 | CSAFTGGLKDTEAFF | TGCAGTGCTTTTACAGGGGGCCTAAAGGACACTGAAGCTTTCTTT
NA | TRBJ2-7 | NA | TRBV27 | 13 | CASSWVGTYEQYF | TGTGCCAGCAGTTGGGTAGGGACCTACGAGCAGTACTTC
few | TRBJ2-4 | NA | TRBV20-1 | 13 | CSASSVSKNIQYF | TGCAGTGCTAGTAGCGTGTCCAAAAACATTCAGTACTTC
NA | TRBJ2-3 | TRBD2 | TRBV20-1 | 14 | CSAPPAGGPDTQYF | TGCAGTGCTCCCCCGGCGGGAGGGCCCGATACGCAGTATTTT
NA | TRBJ2-1 | TRBD1 | TRBV20-1 | 12 | CSALTGYNEQFF | TGCAGTGCGTTGACAGGGTACAATGAGCAGTTCTTC
NA | TRBJ2-3 | NA | TRBV20-1 | 13 | CSAARAGSDTQYF | TGCAGTGCTGCTCGAGCGGGCTCAGATACGCAGTATTTT
few | TRBJ2-7 | NA | TRBV7-9 | 15 | CASSLLDFGGYEQYF | TGTGCCAGCAGCTTACTTGATTTTGGTGGGTACGAGCAGTACTTC
NA | TRBJ2-7 | NA | TRBV10-3 | 12 | CAIRQDIYEQYF | TGTGCCATACGACAGGACATCTACGAGCAGTACTTC
once | TRBJ2-7 | NA | TRBV3-1 | 13 | CASSQAFGRSQYF | TGTGCCAGCAGCCAAGCATTTGGACGGTCGCAGTACTTC
few | TRBJ2-5 | NA | TRBV25-1 | 12 | CASSAGLGTQYF | TGTGCCAGCAGCGCAGGGTTGGGGACCCAGTACTTC
NA | TRBJ1-2 | TRBD1 | TRBV20-1 | 15 | CSATGQGATDYGYTF | TGCAGTGCGACGGGACAGGGGGCGACTGACTATGGCTACACCTTC
NA | TRBJ2-1 | NA | TRBV4-2 | 15 | CASSQGPGAHNEQFF | TGTGCCAGCAGCCAAGGGCCGGGAGCTCACAATGAGCAGTTCTTC
NA | TRBJ2-7 | NA | TRBV20-1 | 14 | CSAGDETKTYEQYF | TGCAGTGCTGGAGATGAAACGAAGACCTACGAGCAGTACTTC
few | TRBJ2-7 | NA | TRBV14 | 14 | CASSQGPTVNEQYF | TGTGCCAGCAGCCAAGGTCCAACAGTAAATGAGCAGTACTTC
many | TRBJ1-2 | NA | TRBV5-6 | 15 | CASSLAAVSRNGYTF | TGTGCCAGCAGCTTGGCGGCAGTCAGTAGGAATGGCTACACCTTC
NA | TRBJ2-7 | NA | TRBV29-1 | 12 | CSALQGSYEQYF | TGCAGCGCCCTACAGGGATCCTACGAGCAGTACTTC